Listed below are T cell receptor beta chains from one sample, sequenced in a study of shared clonotypes between healthy human individuals. This table comes from immunoSEQ multiplex PCR, and its TCRdb copy is limited to in-frame clones, with some not included. The sample holds 2 million to 2.5 million clones; about 94% are singletons and the top ten take approximately 0.13%. Input material: naive CD4+ T cells sorted from blood. The receptors were gathered from a man younger than 35 in good health. Both conserved end residues are part of each CDR3.

V gene: TRBV4-3; J gene: TRBJ2-7; CDR3 length: 17; CDR3 protein: CASSHEPASGSWNEQYF
V gene: TRBV5-1; J gene: TRBJ1-1; CDR3 length: 13; CDR3 protein: CASSSPGNTEAFF
V gene: TRBV6-1; J gene: TRBJ1-2; CDR3 length: 12; CDR3 protein: CASSAFSYGYTF
V gene: TRBV6-1; J gene: TRBJ2-7; CDR3 length: 14; CDR3 protein: CASNQLAGGYEQYF
V gene: TRBV6-6; J gene: TRBJ1-3; CDR3 length: 14; CDR3 protein: CASSPWSSGNTIYF
V gene: TRBV9; J gene: TRBJ2-1; CDR3 length: 13; CDR3 protein: CASSPWTGDEQFF
V gene: TRBV10-3; J gene: TRBJ2-5; CDR3 length: 12; CDR3 protein: CATGGVQETQYF
V gene: TRBV18; J gene: TRBJ2-3; CDR3 length: 16; CDR3 protein: CASSYQSGGLSYTQYF
V gene: TRBV29-1; J gene: TRBJ2-3; CDR3 length: 14; CDR3 protein: CSVSDRGLTDTQYF
V gene: TRBV9; J gene: TRBJ2-3; CDR3 length: 15; CDR3 protein: CASSVLGQSTDTQYF
V gene: TRBV6-5; J gene: TRBJ1-3; CDR3 length: 15; CDR3 protein: CASSYSGASGNTIYF
V gene: TRBV11-2; J gene: TRBJ1-1; CDR3 length: 14; CDR3 protein: CASSFRGMNTEAFF
V gene: TRBV7-9; J gene: TRBJ1-4; CDR3 length: 13; CDR3 protein: CASSQNFNEKLFF
V gene: TRBV7-2; J gene: TRBJ2-7; CDR3 length: 15; CDR3 protein: CASSLATGGPYEQYF
V gene: TRBV5-5; J gene: TRBJ2-7; CDR3 length: 15; CDR3 protein: CASSLAGQGSYEQYF